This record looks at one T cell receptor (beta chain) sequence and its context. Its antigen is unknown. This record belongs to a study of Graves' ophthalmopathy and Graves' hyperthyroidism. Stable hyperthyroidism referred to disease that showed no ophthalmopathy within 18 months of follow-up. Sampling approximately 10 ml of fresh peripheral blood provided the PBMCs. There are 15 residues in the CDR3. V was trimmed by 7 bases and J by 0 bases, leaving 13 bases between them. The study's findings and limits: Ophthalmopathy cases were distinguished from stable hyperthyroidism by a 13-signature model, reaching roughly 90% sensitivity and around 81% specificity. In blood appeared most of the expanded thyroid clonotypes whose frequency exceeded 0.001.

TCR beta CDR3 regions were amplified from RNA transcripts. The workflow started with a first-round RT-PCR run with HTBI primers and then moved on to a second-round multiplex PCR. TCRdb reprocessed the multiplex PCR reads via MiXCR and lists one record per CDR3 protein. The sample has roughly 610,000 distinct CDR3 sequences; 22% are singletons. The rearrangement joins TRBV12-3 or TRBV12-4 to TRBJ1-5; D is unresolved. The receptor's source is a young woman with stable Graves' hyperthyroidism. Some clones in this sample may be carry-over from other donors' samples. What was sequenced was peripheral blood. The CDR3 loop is CASTPGEYSNQPQHF. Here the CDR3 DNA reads TGTGCCAGCACTCCTGGGGAATATAGCAATCAGCCCCAGCATTTT.